Below are 4 T cell receptor beta chains sequenced from a single sample in a study of CD8 T cells in acute hepatitis C reinfection. Clones were sequenced by immunoSEQ multiplex PCR, and TCRdb holds only the in-frame ones, with some missing. In the table there are approximately 41,000 clones, about 83% of which are singletons. Time point given: naive CD8 control sorted from an acute-time-point sample. Sequencing was done on a sample of naive CD8+ T cells from PBMCs. The source of these receptors is a man aged 25-45 years with chronic hepatitis C.

CDR3 coding DNA: TGTGCCTGGAGTGCCGGGACAGCCCTTTCCACTGAAGCTTTCTTT. The encoded protein is CAWSAGTALSTEAFF. The chain recombines TRBV30 with TRBJ1-1, with TRBD1 matching 7 bases. The trim removed 1 base at V and 4 bases at J, leaving 9 bases unmatched. The CDR3 has 15 residues. Germline values: CDR1 GTSNPN, CDR2 SVGIG (reference sequence).

About this clone: The sample carries other DNA sequences with the same CDR3. This sequence joins TRBV5-1 and TRBJ1-5; D gene unclear. This CDR3 spans 13 amino acids. V dropped 0 bases and J dropped 1 base, with 2 bases sitting between them. Germline V gene data show CDR1 as SGHRS and CDR2 as YFSETQ. Here the CDR3 reads CASSLGSNQPQHF. The CDR3 bases are TGCGCCAGCAGCTTGGGGAGCAATCAGCCCCAGCATTTT.

The chain uses TRBV7-9 and TRBJ1-2; D perhaps matches TRBD1 (5 bases). The CDR3 length is 15 residues. Germline-derived CDR1 and CDR2 are SEHNR and FQNEAQ (reference sequence). Trimming removed 5 bases at V and 6 bases at J, with 19 bases between. DNA for the CDR3: TGTGCCAGCAGCGACATATTCAGGGCCTTGGATGGCTACACCTTC. It yields the protein CASSDIFRALDGYTF. The full variable domain, rest sourced from reference TRBV7-9 and TRBJ1-2, is DTGVSQNPRHKITKRGQNVTFRCDPISEHNRLYWYRQTLGQGPEFLTYFQNEAQLEKSRLLSDRFSAERPKGSFSTLEIQRTEQGDSAMYLCASSDIFRALDGYTFGSGTRLTVV.

The chain recombines TRBV7-9 with TRBJ2-2; D is ambiguous. Trimming removed 6 bases at V and 6 bases at J, with 14 bases between. Germline V gene sequence: CDR1 SEHNR, CDR2 FQNEAQ (reference sequence). CDR3 size: 14 residues. The DNA of the CDR3 is TGTGCCAGCAGTCCTTTGGAAGAGGCCGGGGAGCTGTTTTTT. It is translated as CASSPLEEAGELFF.